This TCR beta chain was observed in a study of blood T cells in healthy people across ages. Across the whole study: For every two T cells, template switching captured about one barcoded beta molecule.

The use of a sample-barcoded 5' primer and a J-beta primer mix characterized a second PCR of roughly 6 to 11 cycles. Each cDNA molecule received a tag from a template-switch adaptor that had 12 random nucleotides. TCRdb itself ran the 5' RACE reads through MiXCR, one entry per CDR3 protein. Here the sample spans hundreds of thousands of distinct CDR3 sequences, under 65% being singletons. The CDR3 spans 15 residues. CDR1 DFQATT and CDR2 SNEGSKA come from the germline V gene (reference sequence). Sequenced: blood. This rearrangement joins TRBV20-1 to TRBJ2-1; D gene uncertain. The TCR was taken from a man in his sixties in good health. DNA of the CDR3: TGCCTCCTGAACTCCCCGACATCACCCTACAATGAGCAGTTCTTC. This encodes CLLNSPTSPYNEQFF.